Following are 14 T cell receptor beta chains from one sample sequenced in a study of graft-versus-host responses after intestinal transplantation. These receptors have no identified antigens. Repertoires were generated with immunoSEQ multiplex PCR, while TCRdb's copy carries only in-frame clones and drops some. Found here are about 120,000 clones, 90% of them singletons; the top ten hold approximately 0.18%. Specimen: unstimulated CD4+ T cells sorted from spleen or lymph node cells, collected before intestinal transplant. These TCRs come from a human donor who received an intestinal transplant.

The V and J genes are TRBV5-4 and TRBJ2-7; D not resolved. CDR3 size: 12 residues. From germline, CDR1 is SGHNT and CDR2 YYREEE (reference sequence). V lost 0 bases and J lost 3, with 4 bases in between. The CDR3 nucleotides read TGTGCCAGCAGCTTGGATCGCTACGAGCAGTACTTC. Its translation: CASSLDRYEQYF. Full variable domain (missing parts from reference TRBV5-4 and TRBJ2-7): ETGVTQSPTHLIKTRGQQVTLRCSSQSGHNTVSWYQQALGQGPQFIFQYYREEENGRGNFPPRFSGLQFPNYSSELNVNALELDDSALYLCASSLDRYEQYFGPGTRLTVT.

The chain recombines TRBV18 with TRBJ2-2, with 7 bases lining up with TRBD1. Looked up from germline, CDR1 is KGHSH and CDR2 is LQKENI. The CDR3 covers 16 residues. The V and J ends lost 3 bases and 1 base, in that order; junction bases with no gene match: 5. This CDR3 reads CASSPQTGWNTGELFF. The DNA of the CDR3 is TGTGCCAGCTCACCTCAGACAGGGTGGAACACCGGGGAGCTGTTTTTT.

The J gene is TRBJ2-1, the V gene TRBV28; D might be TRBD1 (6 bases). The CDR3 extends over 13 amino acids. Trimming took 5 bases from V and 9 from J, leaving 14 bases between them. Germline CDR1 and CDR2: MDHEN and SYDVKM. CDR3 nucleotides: TGTGCCAGCAGTGGGAACAGGGTGCGTGAGCAGTTCTTC. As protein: CASSGNRVREQFF.

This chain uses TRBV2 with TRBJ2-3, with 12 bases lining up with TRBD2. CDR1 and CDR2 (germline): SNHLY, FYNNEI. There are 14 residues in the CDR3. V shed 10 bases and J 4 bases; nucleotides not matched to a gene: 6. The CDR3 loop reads CANRLAGVADTQYF. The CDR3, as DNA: TGTGCCAACAGACTAGCGGGAGTAGCAGATACGCAGTATTTT.

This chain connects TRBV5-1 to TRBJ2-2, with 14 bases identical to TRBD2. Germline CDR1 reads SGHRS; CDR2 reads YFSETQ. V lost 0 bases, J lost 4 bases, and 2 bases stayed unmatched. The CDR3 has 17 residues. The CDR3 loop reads CASSLGTSGRFTGELFF. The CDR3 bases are TGCGCCAGCAGCTTGGGGACTAGCGGGAGGTTCACCGGGGAGCTGTTTTTT.

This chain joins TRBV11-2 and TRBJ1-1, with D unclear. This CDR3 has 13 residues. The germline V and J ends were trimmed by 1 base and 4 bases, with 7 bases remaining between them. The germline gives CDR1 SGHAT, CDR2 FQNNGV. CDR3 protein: CASSLVTGTEAFF. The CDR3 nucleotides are TGTGCCAGCAGCTTAGTAACTGGCACTGAAGCTTTCTTT.

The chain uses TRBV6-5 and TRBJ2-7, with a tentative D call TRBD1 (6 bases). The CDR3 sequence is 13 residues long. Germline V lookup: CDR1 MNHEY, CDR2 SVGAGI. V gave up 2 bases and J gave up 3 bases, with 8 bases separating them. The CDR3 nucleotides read TGTGCCAGCAGTTACCCGGGACACTACGAGCAGTACTTC. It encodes CASSYPGHYEQYF.

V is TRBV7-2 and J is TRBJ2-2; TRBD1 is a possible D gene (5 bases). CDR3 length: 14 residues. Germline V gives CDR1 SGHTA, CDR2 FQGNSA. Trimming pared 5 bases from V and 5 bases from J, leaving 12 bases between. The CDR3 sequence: CASSRQGDTGELFF. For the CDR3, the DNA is TGTGCCAGCAGCCGGCAGGGTGATACCGGGGAGCTGTTTTTT.

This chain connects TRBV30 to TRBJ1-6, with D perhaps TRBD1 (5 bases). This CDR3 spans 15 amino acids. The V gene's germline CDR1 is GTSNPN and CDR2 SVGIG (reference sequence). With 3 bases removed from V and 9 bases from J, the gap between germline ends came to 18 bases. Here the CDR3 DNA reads TGTGCCTGGAGGGAAACAGGAAAACTGGGTTCACCCCTCCACTTT. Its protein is CAWRETGKLGSPLHF.

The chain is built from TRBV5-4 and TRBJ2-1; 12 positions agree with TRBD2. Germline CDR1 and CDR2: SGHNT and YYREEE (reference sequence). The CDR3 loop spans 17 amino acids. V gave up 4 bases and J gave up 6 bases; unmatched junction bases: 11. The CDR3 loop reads CASSQGATSGRSNEQFF. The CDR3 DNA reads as TGTGCCAGCAGCCAAGGGGCGACTAGCGGGAGATCCAATGAGCAGTTCTTC.

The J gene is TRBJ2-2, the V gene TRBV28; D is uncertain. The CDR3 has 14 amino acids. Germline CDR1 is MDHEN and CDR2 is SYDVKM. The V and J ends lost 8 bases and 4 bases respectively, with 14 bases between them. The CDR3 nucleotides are TGTGCCAGCGGCCAACAGTCGACCACCGGGGAGCTGTTTTTT. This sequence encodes CASGQQSTTGELFF.

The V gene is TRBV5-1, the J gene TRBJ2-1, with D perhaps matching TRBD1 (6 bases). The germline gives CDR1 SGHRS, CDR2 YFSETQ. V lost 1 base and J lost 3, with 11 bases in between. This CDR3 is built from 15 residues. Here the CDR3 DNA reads TGCGCCAGCAGCTTGTCGGCAGGGGACTACAATGAGCAGTTCTTC. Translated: CASSLSAGDYNEQFF.

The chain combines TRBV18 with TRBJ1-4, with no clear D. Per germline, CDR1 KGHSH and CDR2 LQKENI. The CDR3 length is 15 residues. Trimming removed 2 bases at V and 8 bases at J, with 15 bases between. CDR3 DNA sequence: TGTGCCAGCTCACCAGGGTGGGGAGGAGACGAAAAACTGTTTTTT. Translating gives CASSPGWGGDEKLFF.

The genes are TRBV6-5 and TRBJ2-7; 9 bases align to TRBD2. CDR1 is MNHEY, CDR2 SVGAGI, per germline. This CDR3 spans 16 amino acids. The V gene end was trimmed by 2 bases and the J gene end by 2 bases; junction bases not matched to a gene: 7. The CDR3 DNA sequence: TGTGCCAGCAGTTACCTTAGCGGGAGCGTAGCCTACGAGCAGTACTTC. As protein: CASSYLSGSVAYEQYF.